This T cell receptor beta chain originates from a study of blood T cell repertoires in COVID-19. Study summary: In each case, the material was cDNA or gDNA derived from T cells, B-cell-depleted T cells, or PBMCs.

Original methodology: Nucleated cell number was recorded as an estimate derived from reference gene primer amplification. Clones were read by immunoSEQ multiplex PCR, and TCRdb kept only the in-frame ones, dropping some. V and J calls and clone size are as listed in that table; D and trimming were resolved from the DNA. The sample holds 150,000 to 180,000 clones, about 90% seen once. Sequenced: peripheral blood. This TCR came from a man between 45 and 60 years old with acute or convalescent COVID-19.

The CDR3: CASSLGRGQGETEAFF. The CDR3 DNA reads TGTGCCAGCAGCTTAGGGAGGGGACAGGGGGAGACTGAAGCTTTCTTT. V and J are TRBV7-9 and TRBJ1-1; 11 nucleotides match TRBD1. V shed 1 base, J shed 5 bases, and the junction held 6 bases outside the gene matches. The length of the CDR3 is 16 residues. In germline, CDR1 is SEHNR, CDR2 FQNEAQ (reference sequence). The full variable domain, completed using reference TRBV7-9 and TRBJ1-1, is DTGVSQNPRHKITKRGQNVTFRCDPISEHNRLYWYRQTLGQGPEFLTYFQNEAQLEKSRLLSDRFSAERPKGSFSTLEIQRTEQGDSAMYLCASSLGRGQGETEAFFGQGTRLTVV.